A selection of T cell receptor beta chains follows, all from one sample in a study of blood T cell repertoires in COVID-19. Method: immunoSEQ multiplex PCR; TCRdb's copy keeps in-frame clones and lacks some. The sample has hundreds of thousands of clones; around 85% are singletons. Sample: peripheral blood. These TCRs come from a woman older than 75 with acute or convalescent COVID-19. The CDR3 runs from the conserved cysteine through the conserved F or W.

>TRBV2|TRBJ2-5
CASIRSGQETQYF
>TRBV7-9|TRBJ2-1
CASSPGGGLGNEQFF
>TRBV19|TRBJ1-5
CASRQGASLNQPQHF
>TRBV24-1|TRBJ1-2
CATSDWTGDGYTF
>TRBV12-3/TRBV12-4|TRBJ1-6
CASSLTGDSPLHF
>TRBV2|TRBJ1-1
CASRGTGRQGGLGTEAFF
>TRBV5-4|TRBJ1-2
CASSKGQGVRRPYGYTF
>TRBV3-1/TRBV3-2|TRBJ2-7
CASSYRPDSSYEQYF
>TRBV15|TRBJ1-6
CATSRDRGQSGSPLHF
>TRBV6-5|TRBJ1-5
CASSYSGQDNQPQHF
>TRBV5-1|TRBJ1-5
CASSPRDRRTYSNQPQHF
>TRBV7-3|TRBJ1-1
CASSLRQGDNTEAFF
>TRBV27|TRBJ2-7
CASSWYPTYEQYF
>TRBV3-1/TRBV3-2|TRBJ1-6
CASSPRDSRNSPLHF
>TRBV5-5|TRBJ1-5
CASRPSPNQPQHF
>TRBV19|TRBJ2-3
CASTSGGAGKDTQYF
>TRBV5-1|TRBJ2-1
CASSLAAGRPNEQFF
>TRBV19|TRBJ2-2
CASSRKQGAGAGELFF
>TRBV19|TRBJ1-6
CASSIAGTGNSPLHF
>TRBV5-1|TRBJ1-1
CASSLAGSDTEAFF
>TRBV19|TRBJ1-6
CASRGTGGTSPLHF
>TRBV19|TRBJ2-5
CASSPRGQETQYF
>TRBV7-9|TRBJ2-7
CASSFGQGVHEQYF
>TRBV3-1/TRBV3-2|TRBJ2-1
CASSQAGEQFF
>TRBV24-1|TRBJ1-5
CATSESRIPNQPQHF
>TRBV11-2|TRBJ2-1
CASRWGSGGPSNEQFF
>TRBV28|TRBJ1-2
CASSWGQGVYGYTF
>TRBV5-1|TRBJ2-1
CASSYDRSGNEQFF
>TRBV15|TRBJ2-7
CATSQGHVSYEQYF
>TRBV6-1|TRBJ1-1
CASSEALTGNTEAFF
>TRBV12-3/TRBV12-4|TRBJ1-1
CASSLDRATEAFF
>TRBV28|TRBJ2-7
CATRTGSHEQYF
>TRBV28|TRBJ1-1
CASFSLDRGGSGVNTEAFF
>TRBV2|TRBJ2-2
CASTRTPNTGELFF
>TRBV11-2|TRBJ1-3
CASSPVQNPGNTIYF
>TRBV6-2/TRBV6-3|TRBJ2-7
CASSYDETRGKEQYF
>TRBV7-2|TRBJ2-3
CASSSLSTDTQYF
>TRBV7-9|TRBJ1-1
CASSPRPGENTEAFF
>TRBV21-1|TRBJ1-1
CASSRNYTGMEGTEAFF
>TRBV28|TRBJ2-7
CASSSSVYEQYF
>TRBV10-3|TRBJ2-5
CAISPRDSKETQYF
>TRBV5-1|TRBJ2-2
CASSLVQGSAGELFF
>TRBV5-5|TRBJ1-3
CASSLLWADSSSSGNTIYF
>TRBV18|TRBJ1-5
CASSRRTVQDQPQHF
>TRBV7-6|TRBJ1-4
CASSLPSGGGATNEKLFF
>TRBV2|TRBJ2-3
CASRPVGASTDTQYF
>TRBV6-5|TRBJ1-1
CASSSDRVRDTEAFF
>TRBV2|TRBJ2-7
CASSGGPYYEQYF
>TRBV28|TRBJ2-7
CATWGVGKEYF
>TRBV3-1/TRBV3-2|TRBJ1-2
CASSGRTSTNYGYTF